The TCR beta chain under discussion was sequenced for a study of human T cells and chemical hapten exposure. Study outcomes and limitations: The study found that DPC sensitization did not change TCRs above 1 in 1000 frequency.

The table lists this clonotype with many counts. Its specificity is not known. During construction of the library, unique molecular identifiers were attached to individual cDNA molecules for quantitative, reproducible TCR counting. Original handling: Samples ranged from roughly 23,224 to 690,600 TCRs, with a median of approximately 91,000. One entry per CDR3 protein results from TCRdb running MiXCR on the 5' RACE reads. It is TCRdb's table, rather than the study itself, that gives the V and J calls and clone size. The sample consists of approximately 150,000 distinct CDR3 sequences, about 4.3% of them appearing once. The authors extracted total RNA from unfractionated whole blood. CDR1 is DFQATT and CDR2 is SNEGSKA in the germline V gene (reference sequence). V lost 4 bases and J lost 0, with 13 bases in between. This CDR3 has 16 amino acids.

This TCR was sampled from a female donor in good health. V usage is TRBV20-1 and J usage is TRBJ1-6; D unclear. The CDR3 sequence: CSATRGSSSYNSPLHF. For the CDR3, the DNA is TGCAGTGCTACCCGCGGGTCGAGCTCCTATAATTCACCCCTCCACTTT.